The rows below give T cell receptor beta chains drawn from one sample of a study of blood T cell repertoires in COVID-19. The assay was immunoSEQ multiplex PCR, and TCRdb's table has in-frame clones only and misses some. In the table there are about 140,000 clones, under 90% of which are singletons. The sequencing input was peripheral blood. The receptors stem from a man aged 65-85 years who had recovered from COVID-19. Each CDR3 is given with its conserved first and last residue. Each record gives: clone size, J gene, V gene, CDR3 protein. Expanded clones are given a class, and other clones once, few, many or no size at all.

NA	TRBJ1-4	TRBV7-9	CASKGQGVNEKLFF
NA	TRBJ2-1	TRBV27	CASNAGTAVNEQFF
NA	TRBJ2-7	TRBV2	CASSDGAGGYEQYF
NA	TRBJ2-1	TRBV9	CASSVYGSGSGEQFF
NA	TRBJ1-2	TRBV30	CARQGANYGYTF
NA	TRBJ2-5	TRBV7-2	CASSLEQTQETQYF
many	TRBJ2-7	TRBV19	CASSRGQHEQYF
NA	TRBJ1-2	TRBV9	CASSTAGGYTF
NA	TRBJ1-2	TRBV14	CASSQDRGGFGYTF
NA	TRBJ2-1	TRBV3-1/TRBV3-2	CASSQDLAASGSSYNEQFF
NA	TRBJ1-1	TRBV24-1	CATSDCDRVTEAFF
NA	TRBJ2-2	TRBV19	CASSYWTGNTGELFF
many	TRBJ2-7	TRBV12-3/TRBV12-4	CASRPGGMGRFYF
NA	TRBJ1-5	TRBV10-3	CAISATGDQPQHF
NA	TRBJ2-7	TRBV27	CASSLDSGGSYEQYF
NA	TRBJ2-5	TRBV19	CASSIDAGVTQYF
NA	TRBJ2-7	TRBV20-1	CSASGQIYEQYF